The source of this TCR beta chain is a study of cytomegalovirus exposure and HLA in healthy donors. About the study: Roughly 80 million unique TCRs from HLA-typed donors made up an early data release.

Broader study findings: Researchers reported in a later analysis that common viral pathogens appeared linked to several top clusters. Investigators reported 164 TCR beta chains as tied to cytomegalovirus.

Researchers ran the PCR with 60 Vbeta and 13 Jbeta primers. TCRdb's table, derived via immunoSEQ multiplex PCR, lists solely in-frame clones and lacks some. The data contain some 250,000 clones, around 80% of them singletons. Everyone who donated was a healthy bone marrow donor. With regard to this clone: Its matching antigen is unknown.

CDR1 and CDR2 (germline): SEHNR, FQNEAQ (reference sequence). The trim removed 5 bases at V and 7 bases at J, leaving 3 bases unmatched. The CDR3 has 13 residues. V is TRBV7-9 and J is TRBJ2-1; 9 nucleotides align to TRBD1. This sequence was found in a woman in her thirties or forties in good health and CMV-seropositive. Material: PBMCs. The CDR3 loop is CASSRGQGNEQFF. The CDR3 nucleotides are TGTGCCAGCAGCCGAGGACAGGGGAATGAGCAGTTCTTC.